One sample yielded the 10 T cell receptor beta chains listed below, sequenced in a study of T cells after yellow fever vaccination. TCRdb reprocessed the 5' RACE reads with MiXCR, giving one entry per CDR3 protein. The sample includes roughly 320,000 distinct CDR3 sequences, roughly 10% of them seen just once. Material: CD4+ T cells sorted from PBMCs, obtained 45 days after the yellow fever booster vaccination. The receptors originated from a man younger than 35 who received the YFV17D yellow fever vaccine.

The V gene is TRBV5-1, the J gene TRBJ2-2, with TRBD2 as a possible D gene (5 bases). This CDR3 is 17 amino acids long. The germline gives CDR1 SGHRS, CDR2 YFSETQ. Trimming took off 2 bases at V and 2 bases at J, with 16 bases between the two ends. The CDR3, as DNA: TGCGCCAGCAGCTTAAAAACTAGTACCCTTAACACCGGGGAGCTGTTTTTT. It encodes CASSLKTSTLNTGELFF.

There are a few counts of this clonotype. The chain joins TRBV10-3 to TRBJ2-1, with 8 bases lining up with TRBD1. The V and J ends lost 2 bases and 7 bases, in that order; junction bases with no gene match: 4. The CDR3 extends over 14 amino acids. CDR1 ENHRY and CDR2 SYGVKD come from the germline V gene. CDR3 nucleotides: TGTGCCATCAGTGAGCAACAGGGGGGTAATGAGCAGTTCTTC. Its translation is CAISEQQGGNEQFF.

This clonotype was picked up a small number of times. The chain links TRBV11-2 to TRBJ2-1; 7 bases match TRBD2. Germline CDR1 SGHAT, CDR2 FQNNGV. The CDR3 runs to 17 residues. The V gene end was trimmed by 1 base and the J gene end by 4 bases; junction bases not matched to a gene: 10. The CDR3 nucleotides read TGTGCCAGCAGCTTAGTGCCAGCGGGGCACCGATACAATGAGCAGTTCTTC. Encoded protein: CASSLVPAGHRYNEQFF.

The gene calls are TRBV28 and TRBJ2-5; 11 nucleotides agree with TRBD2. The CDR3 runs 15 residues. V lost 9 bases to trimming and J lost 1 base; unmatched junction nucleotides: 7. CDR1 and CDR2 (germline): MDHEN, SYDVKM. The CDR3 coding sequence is TGTGCCAGTGTTAGCGGGGGGGCTGGCCAAGAGACCCAGTACTTC. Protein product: CASVSGGAGQETQYF.

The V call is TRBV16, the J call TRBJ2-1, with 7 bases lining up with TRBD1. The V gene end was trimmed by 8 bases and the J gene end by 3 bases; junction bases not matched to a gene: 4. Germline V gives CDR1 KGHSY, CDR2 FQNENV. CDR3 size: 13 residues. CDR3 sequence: CASVRDSYNEQFF. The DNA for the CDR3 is TGTGCCAGCGTCCGGGACAGCTACAATGAGCAGTTCTTC.

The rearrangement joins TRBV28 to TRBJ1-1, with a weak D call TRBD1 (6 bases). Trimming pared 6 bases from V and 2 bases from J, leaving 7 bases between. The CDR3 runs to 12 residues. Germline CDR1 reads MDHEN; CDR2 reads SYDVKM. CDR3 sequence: CASRGHNTEAFF. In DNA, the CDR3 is TGTGCCAGCAGGGGACACAACACTGAAGCTTTCTTT.

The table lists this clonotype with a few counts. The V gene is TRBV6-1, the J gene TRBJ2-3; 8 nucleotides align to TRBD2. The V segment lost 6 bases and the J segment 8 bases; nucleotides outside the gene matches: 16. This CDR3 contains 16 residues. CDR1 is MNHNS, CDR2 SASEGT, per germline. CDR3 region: CASRLRGLGGEGTQYF. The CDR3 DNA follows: TGTGCCAGCAGACTCCGGGGACTAGGGGGAGAAGGTACGCAGTATTTT.

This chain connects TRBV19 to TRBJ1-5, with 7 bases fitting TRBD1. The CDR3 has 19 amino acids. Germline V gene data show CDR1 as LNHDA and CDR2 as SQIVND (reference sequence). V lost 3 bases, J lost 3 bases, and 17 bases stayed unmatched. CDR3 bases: TGTGCCAGTAGTATTCTGGTTCCTAAGCAGGGGGAGTACAATCAGCCCCAGCATTTT. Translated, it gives CASSILVPKQGEYNQPQHF.

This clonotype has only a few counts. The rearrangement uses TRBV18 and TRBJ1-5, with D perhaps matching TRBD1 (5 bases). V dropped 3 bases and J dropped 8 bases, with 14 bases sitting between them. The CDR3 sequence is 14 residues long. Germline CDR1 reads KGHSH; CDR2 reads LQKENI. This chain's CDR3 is CASSPGAGSKPQHF. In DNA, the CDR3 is TGTGCCAGCTCACCCGGTGCAGGGTCAAAGCCCCAGCATTTT.

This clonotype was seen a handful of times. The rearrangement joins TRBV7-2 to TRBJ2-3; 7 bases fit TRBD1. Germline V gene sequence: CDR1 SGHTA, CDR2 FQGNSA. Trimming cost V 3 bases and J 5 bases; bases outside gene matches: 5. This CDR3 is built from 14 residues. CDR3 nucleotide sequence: TGTGCCAGCAGCTTCAACAGGGGCCGAGATACGCAGTATTTT. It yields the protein CASSFNRGRDTQYF.